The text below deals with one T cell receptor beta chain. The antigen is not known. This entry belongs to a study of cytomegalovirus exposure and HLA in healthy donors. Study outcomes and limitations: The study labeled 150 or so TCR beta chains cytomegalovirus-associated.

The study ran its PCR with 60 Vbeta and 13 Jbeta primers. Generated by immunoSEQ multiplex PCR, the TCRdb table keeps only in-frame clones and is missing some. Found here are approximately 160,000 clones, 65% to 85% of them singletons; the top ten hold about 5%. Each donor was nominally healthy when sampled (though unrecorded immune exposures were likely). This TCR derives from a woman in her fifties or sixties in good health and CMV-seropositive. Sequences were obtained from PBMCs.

The DNA of the CDR3 is TGTGCCAGCAGCTTAGGACCGGGGGGAAAGACGACTAATGAAAAACTGTTTTTT. It codes for CASSLGPGGKTTNEKLFF. V usage is TRBV7-2 and J usage is TRBJ1-4, with D maybe TRBD1 (5 bases). V dropped 1 base and J dropped 2 bases, with 17 bases sitting between them. The germline V gene encodes CDR1 SGHTA and CDR2 FQGNSA. The CDR3 spans 18 residues.